A single sample is the source of the 27 T cell receptor beta chains below, sequenced in a study of blood T cell repertoires in COVID-19. Data came from immunoSEQ multiplex PCR; TCRdb stores just in-frame clones and leaves some out. The profile shows approximately 290,000 clones, roughly 89% of them singletons. The sequencing sample was made of peripheral blood. The receptors come from a woman aged 25 to 39 with COVID-19, enrolled during active disease.

This clone was seen just once. The V call is TRBV12-3 or TRBV12-4, the J call TRBJ2-3, with D unclear. The V and J ends lost 3 bases and 4 bases respectively, with 8 bases between them. The CDR3 runs 13 residues. In DNA, the CDR3 is TGTGCCAGCAGTTTGAGTAGTCCAGATACGCAGTATTTT. Encoded protein: CASSLSSPDTQYF.

This clone came up once. The chain joins TRBV5-1 to TRBJ2-2; D is undetermined. CDR1 is SGHRS, CDR2 YFSETQ, per germline. The CDR3 extends over 15 amino acids. V was trimmed by 0 bases and J by 3 bases, leaving 9 bases between them. The CDR3 reads CASSLVSRYTGELFF. The CDR3 DNA is TGCGCCAGCAGCTTGGTTTCCAGGTACACCGGGGAGCTGTTTTTT.

The V gene is TRBV4-1, the J gene TRBJ1-1; a possible D gene is TRBD1 (6 bases). Trimming pared 1 base from V and 0 bases from J, leaving 12 bases between. CDR1 and CDR2 from the germline V gene are MGHRA and YSYEKL. The length of the CDR3 is 16 residues. This chain's CDR3 is CASSQGGGNMNTEAFF. The CDR3 nucleotides read TGCGCCAGCAGCCAAGGAGGGGGAAACATGAACACTGAAGCTTTCTTT.

The V call is TRBV5-1, the J call TRBJ2-5; 7 bases are shared with TRBD2. The length of the CDR3 is 16 residues. V gave up 0 bases and J gave up 4 bases; unmatched junction bases: 9. Germline loops: CDR1 SGHRS, CDR2 YFSETQ. CDR3 DNA: TGCGCCAGCAGCTTGGCGACAGCGGGGAACGGAGAGACCCAGTACTTC. It translates to CASSLATAGNGETQYF.

This clone was observed once. The rearrangement uses TRBV19 and TRBJ2-1; D is possibly TRBD2 (6 bases). Trimming shortened V by 2 bases and J by 5 bases, and 13 bases separated the two germline ends. Germline-derived CDR1 and CDR2 are LNHDA and SQIVND (reference sequence). The CDR3 extends over 15 amino acids. The CDR3 bases are TGTGCCAGTAGTATATCAAGCGGGCCCGACAATGAGCAGTTCTTC. Translating gives CASSISSGPDNEQFF. Complete variable domain (other parts from reference TRBV19 and TRBJ2-1): DGGITQSPKYLFRKEGQNVTLSCEQNLNHDAMYWYRQDPGQGLRLIYYSQIVNDFQKGDIAEGYSVSREKKESFPLTVTSAQKNPTAFYLCASSISSGPDNEQFFGPGTRLTVL.

The chain uses TRBV7-9 and TRBJ1-2; D not resolved. V dropped 4 bases and J dropped 6 bases, with 9 bases sitting between them. Germline V gene lookup returns CDR1 SEHNR and CDR2 FQNEAQ (reference sequence). This CDR3 is built from 12 residues. CDR3 region: CASSYGLDGYTF. CDR3 nucleotide sequence: TGTGCCAGCAGCTACGGACTAGATGGCTACACCTTC.

The J gene is TRBJ1-4, the V gene TRBV2; 9 bases are a match to TRBD1. Germline V lookup: CDR1 SNHLY, CDR2 FYNNEI. The CDR3 sequence is 16 residues long. After removal of 6 bases from V and 4 bases from J, the junction contained 9 bases not matched to a gene. The CDR3 protein is CASSRDRETHNEKLFF. The CDR3 nucleotides read TGTGCCAGCAGCCGGGACAGGGAGACTCATAATGAAAAACTGTTTTTT.

The sample holds a few counts of this clone. V and J are TRBV29-1 and TRBJ1-4; D not resolved. The germline CDR1 and CDR2 sequences are SQVTM and ANQGSEA. The CDR3 extends over 10 amino acids. The V end was cut by 6 bases, the J end by 8 bases, with 7 bases between. The CDR3 reads CSVWLEKLFF. CDR3 DNA sequence: TGCAGCGTCTGGCTGGAAAAACTGTTTTTT.

This clone was detected only once. The chain has TRBV28 and TRBJ1-5, with D maybe TRBD1 (6 bases). V gave up 6 bases and J gave up 4 bases, with 16 bases separating them. CDR1 and CDR2 from the germline V gene are MDHEN and SYDVKM. This CDR3 region has 15 residues. In nucleotides, the CDR3 is TGTGCCAGCAGACGATCGGACAGAGAAAATCAGCCCCAGCATTTT. Translated, it gives CASRRSDRENQPQHF.

This chain uses TRBV28 with TRBJ2-7; D unclear. The germline V and J ends were trimmed by 3 bases and 2 bases, with 8 bases remaining between them. This CDR3 contains 13 residues. CDR1 MDHEN and CDR2 SYDVKM come from the germline V gene. The CDR3 coding sequence is TGTGCCAGCAGTTTTGAGTTAACCTACGAGCAGTACTTC. Amino acid sequence: CASSFELTYEQYF.

The CDR3 region is CASSRTIVGEGDTQYF. The CDR3 region has the DNA TGTGCCAGCAGCCGTACTATAGTGGGGGAGGGAGATACGCAGTATTTT. The V and J genes are TRBV3-1 (or the pseudogene TRBV3-2) and TRBJ2-3; 7 bases map to TRBD2. The V and J ends lost 4 bases and 5 bases, in that order; junction bases with no gene match: 12. The CDR3 is 16 residues long. Germline loops: CDR1 LGHDT, CDR2 YNNKEL (reference sequence).

This chain connects TRBV7-9 to TRBJ2-3, with D tentatively TRBD2 (6 bases). The CDR3 is 15 residues long. V lost 5 bases and J 4 bases, leaving 16 bases between the germline ends. CDR1 is SEHNR, CDR2 FQNEAQ, per germline (reference sequence). Written as DNA, the CDR3 is TGTGCCAGCAGCGCCCTAGGGAGGCAATCAGATACGCAGTATTTT. Translated: CASSALGRQSDTQYF. The full variable domain, with the rest looked up from reference TRBV7-9 and TRBJ2-3, is DTGVSQNPRHKITKRGQNVTFRCDPISEHNRLYWYRQTLGQGPEFLTYFQNEAQLEKSRLLSDRFSAERPKGSFSTLEIQRTEQGDSAMYLCASSALGRQSDTQYFGPGTRLTVL.

The CDR3 nucleotides are TGCGCCAGCAGCCAAGTGGGGGGAACTGAAGCTTTCTTT. Its protein is CASSQVGGTEAFF. The chain has TRBV4-1 and TRBJ1-1; D is possibly TRBD1 (5 bases). The CDR3 runs 13 residues. CDR1 is MGHRA, CDR2 YSYEKL, per germline. V lost 1 base and J lost 5, with 8 bases in between.

This chain uses TRBV6-5 with TRBJ2-1; 8 nucleotides match TRBD1. The CDR3 spans 15 residues. Per germline, CDR1 MNHEY and CDR2 SVGAGI. V lost 8 bases and J lost 3; bases outside the gene matches: 9. The CDR3 reads CASVDSGTGYNEQFF. CDR3 in DNA: TGTGCCAGCGTCGACTCCGGGACAGGCTACAATGAGCAGTTCTTC.

V and J are TRBV7-9 and TRBJ1-6, with D possibly TRBD1 on 6 matching bases. This CDR3 region has 14 residues. V lost 4 bases and J 3 bases, leaving 7 bases between the germline ends. CDR1 and CDR2 from the germline V gene are SEHNR and FQNEAQ (reference sequence). The CDR3 sequence: CASSSTGYNSPLHF. Written as DNA, the CDR3 is TGTGCCAGCAGCTCGACAGGCTATAATTCACCCCTCCACTTT.

On this clone itself: Other DNA sequences in the sample encode the same CDR3. The rearrangement uses TRBV6-5 and TRBJ1-1; D is possibly TRBD1 (5 bases). Trimming took off 3 bases at V and 1 base at J, with 9 bases between the two ends. The CDR3 has 14 residues. CDR1 and CDR2 from the germline V gene are MNHEY and SVGAGI. CDR3: CASSYRGGNTEAFF. The CDR3 DNA reads TGTGCCAGCAGTTATCGGGGGGGGAACACTGAAGCTTTCTTT.

The rearrangement uses TRBV28 and TRBJ1-6; D gene ambiguous. Germline CDR1 is MDHEN and CDR2 is SYDVKM. Trimming removed 5 bases from V and 7 bases from J, with 6 bases in between. CDR3 length: 12 residues. The CDR3 DNA is TGTGCCAGCAGTCCTCCCAATTCACCCCTCCACTTT. This codes for CASSPPNSPLHF.

The gene calls are TRBV5-1 and TRBJ1-2; D call uncertain. The CDR3 is 13 residues long. The germline CDR1 and CDR2 sequences are SGHRS and YFSETQ. The V and J ends lost 4 bases and 6 bases respectively, with 13 bases between them. This CDR3 is CASSLTPGNGYTF. CDR3 nucleotides: TGCGCCAGCAGCCTGACTCCGGGGAATGGCTACACCTTC.

The chain has TRBV9 and TRBJ1-4; possibly TRBD1 for D (5 bases). Deletions cut 0 bases from V and 4 bases from J, with 16 bases between. Germline loops: CDR1 SGDLS, CDR2 YYNGEE. This CDR3 comprises 17 residues. CDR3 residues: CASSVATRGRSNEKLFF. CDR3 nucleotides: TGTGCCAGCAGCGTAGCTACAAGGGGCAGGAGTAATGAAAAACTGTTTTTT.

The chain recombines TRBV7-9 with TRBJ2-1, with TRBD2 as a possible D gene (5 bases). The V and J ends lost 4 bases and 7 bases respectively, with 14 bases between them. The CDR3 consists of 14 residues. Per germline, CDR1 SEHNR and CDR2 FQNEAQ (reference sequence). As DNA, the CDR3 is TGTGCCAGCAGCTACGGACTGGGCGTAAATGAGCAGTTCTTC. Its translation is CASSYGLGVNEQFF. Together with reference TRBV7-9 and TRBJ2-1, the CDR3 gives the full variable domain: DTGVSQNPRHKITKRGQNVTFRCDPISEHNRLYWYRQTLGQGPEFLTYFQNEAQLEKSRLLSDRFSAERPKGSFSTLEIQRTEQGDSAMYLCASSYGLGVNEQFFGPGTRLTVL.

As regards this clone: Different DNA sequences within this sample yield the same CDR3. The CDR3 nucleotides are TGCGCCAGCAGCTTGGCGGGCAATCAGCCCCAGCATTTT. This codes for CASSLAGNQPQHF. The rearrangement joins TRBV5-1 to TRBJ1-5; D uncertain. In germline, CDR1 is SGHRS, CDR2 YFSETQ. This CDR3 has 13 amino acids. V dropped 0 bases and J dropped 2 bases, with 3 bases sitting between them.

The chain joins TRBV28 to TRBJ1-5; 9 nucleotides agree with TRBD1. The germline gives CDR1 MDHEN, CDR2 SYDVKM. Trimming took 8 bases from V and 5 from J; bases not matched to a gene: 7. This CDR3 is built from 14 residues. CDR3 sequence reads: CASGRDRDYQPQHF. CDR3 nucleotide sequence: TGTGCCAGCGGCCGGGACAGGGATTATCAGCCCCAGCATTTT.

This clone is termed medium-sized. This chain links TRBV12-3 or TRBV12-4 with TRBJ1-1; D ambiguous. The CDR3 is made up of 13 amino acids. The germline V and J ends were trimmed by 7 bases and 0 bases, with 9 bases remaining between them. This CDR3 reads CASTRRVNTEAFF. The CDR3 nucleotides read TGTGCCAGCACCCGCCGGGTGAACACTGAAGCTTTCTTT.

The DNA of the CDR3 is TGTGCCAGCATCAAACAGCCCTTCCAAGAGACCCAGTACTTC. This sequence encodes CASIKQPFQETQYF. The chain employs TRBV6-6 and TRBJ2-5; D not certain. Germline CDR1 reads MNHNY; CDR2 reads SVGAGI (reference sequence). V gave up 7 bases and J gave up 1 base, with 13 bases separating them. CDR3 length: 14 amino acids.

This clone appeared a single time. The chain uses TRBV24-1 and TRBJ1-1, with 12 bases matching TRBD1. Per germline, CDR1 KGHDR and CDR2 SFDVKD. The CDR3 loop spans 14 amino acids. The junction had 4 bases not matched to a gene; V was cut back by 6 bases and J by 6 bases. CDR3 sequence: CATSPGQGAPEAFF. The DNA for the CDR3 is TGTGCCACCAGTCCGGGACAGGGGGCCCCTGAAGCTTTCTTT.

Notes on this clone: Other DNA sequences in this specimen translate into the identical CDR3. CDR3 sequence: CASSLGGGTDTQYF. In DNA form, the CDR3 reads TGTGCCAGCAGTTTGGGAGGGGGGACAGATACGCAGTATTTT. This sequence joins TRBV27 and TRBJ2-3; possible D gene TRBD2, 7 bases. Looked up from germline, CDR1 is MNHEY and CDR2 is SMNVEV (reference sequence). V was trimmed by 3 bases and J by 3 bases, leaving 10 bases between them. The CDR3 spans 14 residues.

There are a few counts of this clone. V and J are TRBV28 and TRBJ2-7; D call uncertain. V lost 0 bases and J 3 bases, leaving 3 bases between the germline ends. Germline V gives CDR1 MDHEN, CDR2 SYDVKM. The CDR3 totals 12 residues. As DNA, the CDR3 is TGTGCCAGCAGTTTATGGAGCTACGAGCAGTACTTC. Amino acids: CASSLWSYEQYF.